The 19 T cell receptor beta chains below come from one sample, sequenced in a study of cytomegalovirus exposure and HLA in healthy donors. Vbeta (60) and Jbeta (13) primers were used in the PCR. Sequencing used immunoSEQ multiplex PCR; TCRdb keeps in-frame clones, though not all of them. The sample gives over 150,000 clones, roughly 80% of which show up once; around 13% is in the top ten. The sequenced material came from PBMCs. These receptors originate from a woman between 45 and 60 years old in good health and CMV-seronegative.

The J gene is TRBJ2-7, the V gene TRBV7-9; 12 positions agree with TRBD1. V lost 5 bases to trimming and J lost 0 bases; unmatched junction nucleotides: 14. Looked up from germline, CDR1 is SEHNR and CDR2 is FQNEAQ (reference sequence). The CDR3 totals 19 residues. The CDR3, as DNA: TGTGCCAGCAGCCTCCGAGGGACAGGGGGCGTCGTCAGCTCCTACGAGCAGTACTTC. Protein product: CASSLRGTGGVVSSYEQYF.

The CDR3 is CASSSTSANTGELFF. In nucleotides, the CDR3 is TGCGCCAGCAGCTCTACTAGCGCTAACACCGGGGAGCTGTTTTTT. The J gene is TRBJ2-2, the V gene TRBV5-1, with TRBD2 matching over 7 bases. With 3 bases clipped from V and 2 bases from J, the junction kept 4 bases outside the gene matches. Germline CDR1 is SGHRS and CDR2 is YFSETQ. CDR3 length equals 15 residues.

CDR3 sequence (DNA): TGTGCCAGCAGCTTGCGCGGGTCCTACGAGCAGTACTTC. It codes for CASSLRGSYEQYF. This rearrangement joins TRBV7-2 to TRBJ2-7, with D possibly matching TRBD2 (5 bases). The V end lost 3 bases, the J end lost 1 base, and 7 bases lay between the germline ends. This CDR3 has 13 residues. Per the germline V gene, CDR1 is SGHTA and CDR2 is FQGNSA.

The CDR3 loop is CATAGGILNTEAFF. CDR3 nucleotides: TGTGCCACGGCGGGGGGGATCCTTAACACTGAAGCTTTCTTT. V gene TRBV10-3 combines with J gene TRBJ1-1; D might be TRBD1 (5 bases). Germline V CDR1 and CDR2: ENHRY, SYGVKD. This CDR3 is built from 14 residues. The V end was cut by 10 bases, the J end by 2 bases, with 17 bases between.

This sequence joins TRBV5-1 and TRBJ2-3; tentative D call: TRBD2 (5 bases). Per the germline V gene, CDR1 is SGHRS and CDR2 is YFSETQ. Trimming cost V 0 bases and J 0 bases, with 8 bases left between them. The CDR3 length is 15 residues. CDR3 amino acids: CASSLAGESTDTQYF. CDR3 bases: TGCGCCAGCAGCTTGGCTGGGGAGAGCACAGATACGCAGTATTTT.

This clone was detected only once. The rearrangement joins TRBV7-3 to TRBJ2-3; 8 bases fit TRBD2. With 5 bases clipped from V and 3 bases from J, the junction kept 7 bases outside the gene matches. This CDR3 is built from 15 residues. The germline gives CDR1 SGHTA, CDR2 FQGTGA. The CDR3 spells CASSPLAGGTDTQYF. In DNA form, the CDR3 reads TGTGCCAGCAGCCCGCTAGCGGGCGGGACAGATACGCAGTATTTT.

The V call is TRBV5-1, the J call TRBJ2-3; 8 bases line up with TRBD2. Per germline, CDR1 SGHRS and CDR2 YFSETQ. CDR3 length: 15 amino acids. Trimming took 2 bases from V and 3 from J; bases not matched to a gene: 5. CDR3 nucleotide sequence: TGCGCCAGCAGCTTCCTAGCGGGCCAAACAGATACGCAGTATTTT. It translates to CASSFLAGQTDTQYF.

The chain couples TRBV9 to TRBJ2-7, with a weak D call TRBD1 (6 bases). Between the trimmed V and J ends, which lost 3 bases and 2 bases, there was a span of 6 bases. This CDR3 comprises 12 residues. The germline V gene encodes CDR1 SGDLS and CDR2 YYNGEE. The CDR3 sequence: CASSGDTYEQYF. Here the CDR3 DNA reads TGTGCCAGCAGCGGGGACACCTACGAGCAGTACTTC.

In DNA form, the CDR3 reads TGTGCCAGCAGCCGGGACAGCTACGAGCAGTACTTC. Amino acid sequence: CASSRDSYEQYF. This chain joins TRBV9 and TRBJ2-7, with 7 bases lining up with TRBD1. The junction had 1 base not matched to a gene; V was cut back by 4 bases and J by 3 bases. The CDR3 has 12 residues. Looked up from germline, CDR1 is SGDLS and CDR2 is YYNGEE.

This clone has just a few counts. CDR3 sequence (DNA): TGTGCCAGGACCCTAGCGCGGGAGGGAGAGACCCAGTACTTC. Translated: CARTLAREGETQYF. The V and J genes are TRBV19 and TRBJ2-5; 9 nucleotides line up with TRBD2. The CDR3 has 14 amino acids. Germline CDR1 LNHDA, CDR2 SQIVND (reference sequence). V trimming: 9 bases; J trimming: 4 bases; junction bases outside the gene matches: 9.

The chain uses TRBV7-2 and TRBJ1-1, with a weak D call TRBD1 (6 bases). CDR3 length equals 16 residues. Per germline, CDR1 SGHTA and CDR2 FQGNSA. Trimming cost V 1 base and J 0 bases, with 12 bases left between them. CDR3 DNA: TGTGCCAGCAGCTTAGAGGGGGGGCGCATGAACACTGAAGCTTTCTTT. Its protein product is CASSLEGGRMNTEAFF. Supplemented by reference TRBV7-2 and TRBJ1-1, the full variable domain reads GAGVSQSPSNKVTEKGKDVELRCDPISGHTALYWYRQSLGQGLEFLIYFQGNSAPDKSGLPSDRFSAERTGGSVSTLTIQRTQQEDSAVYLCASSLEGGRMNTEAFFGQGTRLTVV.

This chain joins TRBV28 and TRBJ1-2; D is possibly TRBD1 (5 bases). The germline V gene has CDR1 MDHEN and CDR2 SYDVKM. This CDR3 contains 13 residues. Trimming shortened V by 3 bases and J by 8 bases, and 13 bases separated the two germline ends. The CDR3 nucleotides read TGTGCCAGCAGTTTTGGGGCCGTTTGGGGCTACACCTTC. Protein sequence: CASSFGAVWGYTF.

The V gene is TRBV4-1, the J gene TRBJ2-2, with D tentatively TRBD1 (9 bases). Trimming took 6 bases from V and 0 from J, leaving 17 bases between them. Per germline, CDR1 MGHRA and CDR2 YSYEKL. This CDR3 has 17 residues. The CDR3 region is CASRGQGGRPNTGELFF. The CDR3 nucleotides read TGCGCCAGCAGGGGACAGGGCGGGAGGCCGAACACCGGGGAGCTGTTTTTT.

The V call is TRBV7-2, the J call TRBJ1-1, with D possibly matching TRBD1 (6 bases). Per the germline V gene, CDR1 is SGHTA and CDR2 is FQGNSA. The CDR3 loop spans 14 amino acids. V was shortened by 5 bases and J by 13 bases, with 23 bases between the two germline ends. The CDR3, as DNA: TGTGCCAGCAGCCTCGCCCCCGGACAGCTAAAGGGTTTCTTT. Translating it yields CASSLAPGQLKGFF.

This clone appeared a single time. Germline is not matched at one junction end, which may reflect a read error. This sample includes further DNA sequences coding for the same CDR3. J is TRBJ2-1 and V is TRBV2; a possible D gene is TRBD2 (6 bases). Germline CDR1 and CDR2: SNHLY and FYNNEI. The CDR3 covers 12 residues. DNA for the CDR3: TGCGCCAGCAGTGAAGAGGTCGGGGGAATGTTCTTC. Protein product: CASSEEVGGMFF.

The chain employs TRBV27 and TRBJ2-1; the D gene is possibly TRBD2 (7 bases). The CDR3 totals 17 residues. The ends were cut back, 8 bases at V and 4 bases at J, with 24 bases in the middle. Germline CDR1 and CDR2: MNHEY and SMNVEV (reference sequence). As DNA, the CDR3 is TGTGCCAGCTCCAGGGGTGCGGGAGTTGGGTCTTACAATGAGCAGTTCTTC. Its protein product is CASSRGAGVGSYNEQFF.

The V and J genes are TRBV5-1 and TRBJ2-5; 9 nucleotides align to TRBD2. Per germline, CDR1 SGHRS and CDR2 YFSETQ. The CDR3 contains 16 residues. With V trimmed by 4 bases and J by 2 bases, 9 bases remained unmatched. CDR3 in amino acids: CASSPRRSGGQETQYF. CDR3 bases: TGCGCCAGCAGCCCAAGGAGAAGCGGGGGGCAAGAGACCCAGTACTTC.

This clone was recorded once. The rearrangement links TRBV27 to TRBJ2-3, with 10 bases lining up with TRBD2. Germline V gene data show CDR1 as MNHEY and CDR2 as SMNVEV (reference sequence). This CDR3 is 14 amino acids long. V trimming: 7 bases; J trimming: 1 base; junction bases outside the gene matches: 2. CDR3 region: CASTTSGGTDTQYF. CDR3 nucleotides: TGTGCCAGCACTACTAGCGGGGGCACAGATACGCAGTATTTT.

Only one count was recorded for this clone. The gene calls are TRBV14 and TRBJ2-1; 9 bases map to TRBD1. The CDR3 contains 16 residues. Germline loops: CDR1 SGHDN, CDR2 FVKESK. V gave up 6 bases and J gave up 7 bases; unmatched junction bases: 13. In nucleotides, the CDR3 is TGTGCCAGCAGTCGGTTGGGGACAGGGAATTTTAATGAGCAGTTCTTC. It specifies CASSRLGTGNFNEQFF.